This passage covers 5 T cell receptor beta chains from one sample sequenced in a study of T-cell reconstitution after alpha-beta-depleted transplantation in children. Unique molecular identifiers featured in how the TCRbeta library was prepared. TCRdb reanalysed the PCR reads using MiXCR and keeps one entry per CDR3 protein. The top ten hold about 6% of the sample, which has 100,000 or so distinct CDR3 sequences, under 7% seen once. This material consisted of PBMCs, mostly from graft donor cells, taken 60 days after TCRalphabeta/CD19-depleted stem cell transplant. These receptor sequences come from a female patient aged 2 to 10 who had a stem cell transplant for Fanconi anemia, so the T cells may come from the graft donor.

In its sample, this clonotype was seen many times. The CDR3 region is CASSEAPATYEQYF. For the CDR3, the DNA is TGTGCCAGCAGTGAAGCGCCAGCGACCTACGAGCAGTACTTC. The V gene is TRBV6-1, the J gene TRBJ2-7; no reliable D call. CDR1 and CDR2 from the germline V gene are MNHNS and SASEGT. The CDR3 covers 14 residues. The V and J ends lost 0 bases and 2 bases respectively, with 8 bases between them.

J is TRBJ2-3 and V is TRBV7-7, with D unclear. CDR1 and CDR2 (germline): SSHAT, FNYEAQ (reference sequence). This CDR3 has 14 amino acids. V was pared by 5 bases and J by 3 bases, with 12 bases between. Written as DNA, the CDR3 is TGTGCCAGCAGCCCCGCCCTGCGAACAGATACGCAGTATTTT. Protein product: CASSPALRTDTQYF.

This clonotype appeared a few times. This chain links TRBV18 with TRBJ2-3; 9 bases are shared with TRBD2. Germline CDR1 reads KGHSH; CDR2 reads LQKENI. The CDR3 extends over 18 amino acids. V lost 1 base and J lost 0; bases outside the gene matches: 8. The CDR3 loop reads CASSPLSGGVASTDTQYF. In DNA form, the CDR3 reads TGTGCCAGCTCACCACTTAGCGGGGGAGTTGCTAGCACAGATACGCAGTATTTT.

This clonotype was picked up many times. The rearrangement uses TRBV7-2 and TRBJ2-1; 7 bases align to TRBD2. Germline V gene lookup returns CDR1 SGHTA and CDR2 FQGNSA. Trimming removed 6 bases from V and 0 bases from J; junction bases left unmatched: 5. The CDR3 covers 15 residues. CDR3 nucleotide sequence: TGTGCCAGCAGAATTCTAGCGGTCTCCTACAATGAGCAGTTCTTC. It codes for CASRILAVSYNEQFF. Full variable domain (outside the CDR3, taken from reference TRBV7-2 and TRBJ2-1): GAGVSQSPSNKVTEKGKDVELRCDPISGHTALYWYRQSLGQGLEFLIYFQGNSAPDKSGLPSDRFSAERTGGSVSTLTIQRTQQEDSAVYLCASRILAVSYNEQFFGPGTRLTVL.

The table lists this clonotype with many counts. The CDR3 DNA reads TGTGCCAGCAGTTCCCTCCCCGACACAGGGAGGGGAAACATTCAGTACTTC. The encoded protein is CASSSLPDTGRGNIQYF. The gene calls are TRBV6-2 or TRBV6-3 and TRBJ2-4; possibly TRBD2 for D (7 bases). The CDR3 consists of 17 residues. The germline CDR1 and CDR2 sequences are MNHEY and SVGEGT. Deletions cut 4 bases from V and 6 bases from J, with 22 bases between.